This T cell receptor beta chain came from a study of identical twins. This clonotype was counted a few times. Its antigen is unknown. TCRdb re-derived calls from the 5' RACE reads in MiXCR, one entry per CDR3 protein. Altogether roughly 1.6 million distinct CDR3 sequences are present, under 35% being singletons, with the ten largest covering roughly 0.3%. Study-wide findings and caveats: With abundant cord blood beta clonotypes, insertions were fewer; memory repertoires showed no such pattern. Instead of following the same donors, the conclusions were based on cross-sectional statistical analysis. Out-of-frame alpha sequences common to twins exhibited a surplus of low generation probability. Excess sharing between twins was weaker in beta out-of-frame sequences.

The V gene lost 6 bases and the J gene lost 8 bases, with 22 bases spanning the gap. Germline lookup yields CDR1 SEHNR and CDR2 FQNEAQ (reference sequence). CDR3 length: 15 amino acids. This rearrangement joins TRBV7-9 to TRBJ1-2; possible D gene TRBD1, 5 bases. Sequences were obtained from cord blood. The source of this sequence is a newborn girl in good health. Here the CDR3 reads CASRSPGRSIDGYTF. The CDR3 DNA reads TGTGCCAGCAGATCCCCGGGACGGAGTATTGACGGCTACACCTTC.